Sequencing of this TCR beta chain was carried out in a study of PD-1 blockade in classical Hodgkin lymphoma. Broader study findings: The study reported lower baseline TCR diversity in newly diagnosed patients than in healthy donors. Some patients started nivolumab under 1 year after ASCT, and they were excluded.

Measured with immunoSEQ multiplex PCR; TCRdb has only the in-frame clones, and not every one. The table lists tens of thousands of clones, nearly 90% of them singletons, with roughly a tenth in the top ten. The ends were cut back, 1 base at V and 0 bases at J, with 16 bases in the middle. CDR1 SEHNR and CDR2 FQNEAQ come from the germline V gene (reference sequence). The CDR3 has 18 amino acids. In every patient, relapse followed autologous stem cell transplantation, while exposure to brentuximab vedotin differed. Complete response, partial response or progressive disease were the best responses. With regard to this clone: Antigen specificity is unknown.

This sample comprised peripheral blood mononuclear cells (PBMCs), obtained before the second cycle of nivolumab. This TCR came from a human donor with classical Hodgkin lymphoma. This sequence joins TRBV7-9 and TRBJ2-1; D is possibly TRBD2 (6 bases). This CDR3 is CASSLGLGKSGSYNEQFF. The CDR3 bases are TGTGCCAGCAGCTTAGGACTAGGTAAATCCGGCTCCTACAATGAGCAGTTCTTC.